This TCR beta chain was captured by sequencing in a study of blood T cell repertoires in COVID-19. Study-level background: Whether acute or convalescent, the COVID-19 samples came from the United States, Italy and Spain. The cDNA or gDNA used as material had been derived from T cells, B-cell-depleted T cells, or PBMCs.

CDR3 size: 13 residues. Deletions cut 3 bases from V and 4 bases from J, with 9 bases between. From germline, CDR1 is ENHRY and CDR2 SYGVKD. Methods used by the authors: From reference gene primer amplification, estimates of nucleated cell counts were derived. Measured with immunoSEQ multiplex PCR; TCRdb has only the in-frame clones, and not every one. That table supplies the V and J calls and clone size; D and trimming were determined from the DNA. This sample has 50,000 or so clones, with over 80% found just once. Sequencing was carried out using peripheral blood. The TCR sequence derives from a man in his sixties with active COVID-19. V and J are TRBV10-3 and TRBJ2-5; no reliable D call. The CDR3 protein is CAISDGATETQYF. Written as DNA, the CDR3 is TGTGCCATCAGTGATGGAGCCACAGAGACCCAGTACTTC.